Shown below are 21 T cell receptor beta chains from a single sample sequenced in a study of T cell clonality in common variable immunodeficiency (dated by TCRdb to about 2015). The full study reports these points: CVID TCRbeta sequences were reported to have fewer deletions and N-nucleotide insertions and to lack highly modified clones with 13 or more V deletions.

Their antigen targets remain unknown. Library prep was done by the immunoSEQ multiplex PCR assay. In its TCRdb copy, this immuneACCESS table keeps in-frame sequences only and misses some clones. Where compared with another copy, unresolved V genes explain less than half of these, and the others have no known cause. The table shows roughly 29,000 clones here, with no singletons. The ten most abundant clones make up about 3.3% of the sample. Sequenced sample: peripheral blood mononuclear cells. The receptors stem from a human donor with common variable immunodeficiency.

In its sample, this clone was seen many times. The read is 3 residues too short to cover the CDR3 end, so that end is filled in from the germline J gene. V is TRBV2 and J is TRBJ2-1, with 10 positions matching TRBD1. With V trimmed by 5 bases and J by 9 bases, 7 bases remained unmatched. Germline V CDR1 and CDR2: SNHLY, FYNNEI. The CDR3 is 14 amino acids. The CDR3 loop reads CASSWTGGIGEQFF. The CDR3 DNA, read in part, is TGTGCCAGCAGTTGGACAGGGGGGATCGGTGAG.

Ten or more counts support this clone. CDR3 DNA (partial): TGTGCCAGCAGTTCGGACAGGGATCAGCCC. This codes for CASSSDRDQP. The whole CDR3 sequence is CASSSDRDQPQHF. The chain joins TRBV2 to TRBJ1-5, with TRBD1 identical over 8 bases. The read falls 3 residues short of the CDR3 end, and the missing part is taken from the germline J gene. The CDR3 runs 13 residues. Germline V lookup: CDR1 SNHLY, CDR2 FYNNEI. V shed 5 bases, J shed 5 bases, and the junction held 2 bases outside the gene matches.

This clone was found a few times. The CDR3 end falls 3 residues outside the read, so it is completed with the germline J gene. The chain has TRBV2 and TRBJ2-7; tentative D call: TRBD1 (5 bases). The CDR3 length is 12 residues. V was cut by 8 bases and J by 1 base, with 9 bases left in between. Germline V gene lookup returns CDR1 SNHLY and CDR2 FYNNEI. Incomplete CDR3 DNA: TGTGCCAGCGGTGGACAATCCTACGAG. The encoded protein is CASGGQSYE. The whole CDR3 sequence is CASGGQSYEQYF.

This clone was counted ten times or more. The read stops 3 residues short of the end of the CDR3; the missing end is completed from the germline J gene. Other DNA variants within this sample encode the same CDR3. The genes are TRBV19 and TRBJ1-5, with D unclear. CDR1 LNHDA and CDR2 SQIVND come from the germline V gene (reference sequence). V was trimmed by 9 bases and J by 3 bases, leaving 21 bases between them. The CDR3 has 16 amino acids. The DNA read from the CDR3 is TGTGCCAGCCGCACGGGGAGTCTTTCCATCAATCAGCCC. It specifies CASRTGSLSINQP. The entire CDR3 is CASRTGSLSINQPQHF.

This clone is medium-sized in the sample. The CDR3 extends 3 residues past the end of the read, so its final part is completed from the germline J gene. The V gene is TRBV2, the J gene TRBJ2-3; 12 positions agree with TRBD2. Germline CDR1 reads SNHLY; CDR2 reads FYNNEI. This CDR3 contains 16 residues. The trim removed 6 bases at V and 4 bases at J, leaving 8 bases unmatched. CDR3 bases read: TGTGCCAGCAGAGATCTAGCGGGAGGGCTGGCAGATACG. Encoded protein: CASRDLAGGLADT. The CDR3, in full, reads CASRDLAGGLADTQYF.

This clone was seen repeatedly, ten times or more. The DNA ends 3 residues before the CDR3 does, and the rest of the CDR3 is filled in from the germline J gene. The chain joins TRBV19 to TRBJ2-2; the D is unclear. Germline V gives CDR1 LNHDA, CDR2 SQIVND (reference sequence). The V gene lost 4 bases and the J gene lost 0 bases, with 15 bases spanning the gap. The CDR3 has 17 residues. The part of the CDR3 DNA that was read is TGTGCCAGTAGTAATCGTGGCGGCTATTCGAACACCGGGGAG. It specifies CASSNRGGYSNTGE. The entire CDR3 sequence reads CASSNRGGYSNTGELFF. Full variable domain (remainder filled in from reference TRBV19 and TRBJ2-2): DGGITQSPKYLFRKEGQNVTLSCEQNLNHDAMYWYRQDPGQGLRLIYYSQIVNDFQKGDIAEGYSVSREKKESFPLTVTSAQKNPTAFYLCASSNRGGYSNTGELFFGEGSRLTVL.

This clone was detected a few times. Read sequence stops 3 residues before the CDR3 end, and the germline J gene provides the missing end. The V and J genes are TRBV18 and TRBJ1-2; 8 nucleotides align to TRBD1. V was pared by 3 bases and J by 0 bases, with 3 bases of the junction left unmatched. This CDR3 comprises 15 residues. The germline CDR1 and CDR2 sequences are KGHSH and LQKENI. The covered CDR3 bases are TGTGCCAGCTCACCCGGGACAGGCACTAACTATGGC. Its protein is CASSPGTGTNYG. The whole CDR3 sequence reads CASSPGTGTNYGYTF.

This clone has at least ten counts. The CDR3 end falls 3 residues outside the read, so it is completed with the germline J gene. J is TRBJ2-4 and V is TRBV2; no definite D call. Looked up from germline, CDR1 is SNHLY and CDR2 is FYNNEI. The CDR3 consists of 17 residues. The germline V and J ends were trimmed by 1 base and 1 base, with 14 bases remaining between them. The DNA read from the CDR3 is TGTGCCAGCAGTGAAGAGGCTCCGGGTTTTGCCAAAAACATT. This gives the protein CASSEEAPGFAKNI. The whole CDR3 is CASSEEAPGFAKNIQYF.

This clone was observed many times. The sequence runs out 3 residues before the end of the CDR3; the remainder is reconstructed from the germline J gene. This chain connects TRBV30 to TRBJ2-1; TRBD1 agrees at 8 bases. CDR1 is GTSNPN, CDR2 SVGIG, per germline (reference sequence). The CDR3 consists of 15 residues. The J segment lost 0 bases and the V segment lost 1 base, leaving 2 bases of the junction unmatched. CDR3 protein: CAWSGTGNSYNEQFF. CDR3 DNA (partial): TGTGCCTGGAGTGGGACAGGGAACTCCTACAATGAG.

This clone appeared many times. The CDR3 reads CASSLSGGNNNEQFF. The sequenced part of the CDR3 DNA is TGTGCCAGCAGTTTAAGCGGAGGGAATAACAATGAG. The chain is built from TRBV6-2 or TRBV6-3 and TRBJ2-1, with TRBD2 as a possible D gene (6 bases). From the germline J gene comes the end of the CDR3, since the read stops 3 residues before it. The CDR3 covers 15 residues. Trimming removed 4 bases from V and 5 bases from J, with 15 bases in between. Germline V gene lookup returns CDR1 MNHEY and CDR2 SVGEGT.

This clone has only a few counts. The missing CDR3 end, 3 residues past where the read stops, is filled in from the germline J gene. The V call is TRBV5-6, the J call TRBJ2-7, with 7 bases fitting TRBD1. This CDR3 region has 14 residues. J was trimmed by 4 bases and V by 5 bases; bases with no gene match: 9. Germline V gene sequence: CDR1 SGHDT, CDR2 YYEEEE. The CDR3 bases that were read are TGTGCCAGCAGTTCCCGACAGGGTTTGTACGAG. This encodes CASSSRQGLYE. The whole CDR3 reads CASSSRQGLYEQYF.

This clone was detected many times. CDR3 sequence reads: CASSLGTSEQETQYF. The DNA read from the CDR3 is TGCGCCAGCAGCCTGGGGACTAGCGAACAAGAGACC. The J gene is TRBJ2-5, the V gene TRBV5-1, with 10 positions matching TRBD2. The CDR3 goes on 3 residues after the read ends, and that part is filled in from the germline J gene. CDR3 size: 15 residues. V lost 4 bases to trimming and J lost 2 bases; unmatched junction nucleotides: 5. Looked up from germline, CDR1 is SGHRS and CDR2 is YFSETQ.

Many counts were recorded for this clone. The sequence runs out 3 residues before the end of the CDR3; the remainder is reconstructed from the germline J gene. This chain uses TRBV6-1 with TRBJ2-1; 12 bases fit TRBD2. V was pared by 0 bases and J by 7 bases, with 10 bases of the junction left unmatched. The CDR3 consists of 18 residues. Germline CDR1 reads MNHNS; CDR2 reads SASEGT. The CDR3: CASSEARMTSGRTNEQFF. The part of the CDR3 DNA that was read is TGTGCCAGCAGTGAAGCGCGGATGACTAGCGGGAGAACTAATGAG.

This clone was found many times. Read sequence stops 3 residues before the CDR3 end, and the germline J gene provides the missing end. The chain combines TRBV7-9 with TRBJ2-1; 10 bases match TRBD2. This CDR3 region has 15 residues. Germline CDR1 SEHNR, CDR2 FQNEAQ (reference sequence). J was trimmed by 6 bases and V by 5 bases; bases with no gene match: 7. The CDR3 reads CASSPWSSGSNEQFF. CDR3 bases read: TGTGCCAGCAGCCCCTGGTCTAGCGGGAGCAATGAG.

This clone was picked up many times. The sequenced fragment ends 3 residues before the CDR3 boundary, so the rest is inferred from the germline J gene. The chain is built from TRBV7-2 and TRBJ2-3; no clear D gene. With 6 bases removed from V and 3 bases from J, the gap between germline ends came to 10 bases. The germline gives CDR1 SGHTA, CDR2 FQGNSA. The CDR3 is 13 residues long. The CDR3 bases that were read are TGTGCCAGCAGACCCGACACTACAGATACG. Translating it yields CASRPDTTDT. The full CDR3 protein reads CASRPDTTDTQYF. Combining the CDR3 with reference TRBV7-2 and TRBJ2-3 gives the whole variable domain GAGVSQSPSNKVTEKGKDVELRCDPISGHTALYWYRQSLGQGLEFLIYFQGNSAPDKSGLPSDRFSAERTGGSVSTLTIQRTQQEDSAVYLCASRPDTTDTQYFGPGTRLTVL.

For this clone: Sequencing ends 3 residues short of the CDR3 end; the germline J gene provides the rest. The V and J genes are TRBV20-1 and TRBJ2-7, with 7 positions matching TRBD1. CDR3 length: 15 amino acids. The trim removed 3 bases at V and 1 base at J, leaving 9 bases unmatched. Looked up from germline, CDR1 is DFQATT and CDR2 is SNEGSKA (reference sequence). Here the CDR3 reads CSARGLGQESYEQYF. The DNA read from the CDR3 is TGCAGTGCTAGGGGCCTCGGACAGGAATCCTACGAG.

Ten or more counts support this clone. The read falls 3 residues short of the CDR3 end, and the missing part is taken from the germline J gene. The V and J genes are TRBV7-8 and TRBJ1-3; 8 positions agree with TRBD1. The CDR3 extends over 14 amino acids. Looked up from germline, CDR1 is SGHVS and CDR2 is FQNEAQ. V lost 5 bases and J lost 4; bases outside the gene matches: 4. Here the CDR3 reads CASSHRDRGNTIYF. CDR3 DNA (partial): TGTGCCAGCAGCCACCGGGACAGGGGAAACACC.

On this clone itself: Read data end 3 residues before the CDR3 end; the end is taken from the germline J gene. V gene TRBV5-1 combines with J gene TRBJ2-7; 12 nucleotides align to TRBD1. Germline-derived CDR1 and CDR2 are SGHRS and YFSETQ. V dropped 0 bases and J dropped 3; count of bases not matched to a gene: 7. The CDR3 sequence is 17 residues long. CDR3 DNA (partial): TGCGCCAGCAGCTTGGCCCCTGGGACAGGGGGCCTCTACGAG. Translation gives CASSLAPGTGGLYE. The full CDR3 protein is CASSLAPGTGGLYEQYF.

This clone has at least ten counts. With the read ending 3 residues before the CDR3 end, the germline J gene is used to fill in that end. This chain uses TRBV19 with TRBJ2-3, with 9 bases that match TRBD2. With 7 bases clipped from V and 0 bases from J, the junction kept 5 bases outside the gene matches. This CDR3 is built from 15 residues. Germline assignment: CDR1 LNHDA and CDR2 SQIVND (reference sequence). The CDR3 DNA, read in part, is TGTGCCAGTACCCCTAGCGGGGCTAGCACAGATACG. Its translation is CASTPSGASTDT. The full CDR3 is CASTPSGASTDTQYF.

This clone came up a few times. The read terminates 3 residues before the CDR3 end, so the remaining end is supplied by the germline J gene. The chain is built from TRBV13 and TRBJ2-7; the match to TRBD1 covers 9 bases. Germline CDR1 PRHDT, CDR2 FYEKMQ (reference sequence). J gave up 4 bases and V 4 bases, and 17 bases lay outside the gene matches. CDR3 length equals 18 residues. The CDR3 sequence: CASSSSRTSGTGFYEQYF. CDR3 bases read: TGTGCCAGCAGCTCATCCCGAACTTCCGGGACAGGGTTTTACGAG.

As concerns this clone: The missing CDR3 end, 3 residues past where the read stops, is filled in from the germline J gene. The V and J genes are TRBV7-2 and TRBJ1-5, with D unclear. Germline CDR1 and CDR2: SGHTA and FQGNSA. V was trimmed by 5 bases and J by 5 bases, leaving 16 bases between them. This CDR3 region has 15 residues. CDR3 DNA, as far as it was read: TGTGCCAGCAGCCCCAGGAAAAGCATTTATCAGCCC. This gives the protein CASSPRKSIYQP. The entire CDR3 is CASSPRKSIYQPQHF.